A selection of T cell receptor beta chains follows, all from one sample in a study of blood T cells in healthy people across ages. One entry per CDR3 protein, called by TCRdb with MiXCR from the 5' RACE reads. The sample carries some 560,000 distinct CDR3 sequences, about a quarter recorded once. The sample also formed part of further work on T cells of mothers and their children.

Sequenced sample: blood. These receptors were obtained from a boy aged 2 to 10 in good health. CDR3s include the opening cysteine and the closing phenylalanine or tryptophan. Fields, in order: D gene, CDR3 length, clone size, J gene, V gene, CDR3 protein, CDR3 DNA. D genes are given only for firm matches. Not every row has a clone size; where given, it reads once, few, many or a size class.

>NA|13|NA|TRBJ1-2|TRBV27
CASSYGVDYGYTF
TGTGCCAGCAGTTACGGGGTGGACTATGGCTACACCTTC
>NA|17|NA|TRBJ2-5|TRBV7-6
CASSLAGRWSERETQYF
TGTGCCAGCAGCTTAGCAGGGAGATGGTCAGAGAGGGAGACCCAGTACTTC
>NA|15|NA|TRBJ2-7|TRBV15
CATSSPPADDYEQYF
TGTGCCACCAGCAGTCCTCCTGCGGACGATTACGAGCAGTACTTC
>TRBD2|15|NA|TRBJ2-7|TRBV27
CASSLSVAGHLEQYF
TGTGCCAGCAGTTTAAGCGTAGCGGGACACCTCGAGCAGTACTTC
>NA|16|NA|TRBJ1-5|TRBV9
CASSVRDVDGFQPQHF
TGTGCCAGCAGCGTAAGGGATGTAGACGGGTTTCAGCCCCAGCATTTT
>NA|17|NA|TRBJ1-6|TRBV2
CASSDGPNRDYNSPLHF
TGTGCCAGCAGTGACGGCCCTAACCGGGATTATAATTCACCCCTCCACTTT
>NA|13|NA|TRBJ2-7|TRBV12-3/TRBV12-4
CASSLDYNYEQYF
TGTGCCAGCAGTTTGGACTATAACTACGAGCAGTACTTC
>TRBD2|18|NA|TRBJ2-6|TRBV20-1
CSARDWTSGPSGANVLTF
TGCAGTGCTAGAGATTGGACTAGCGGCCCCTCTGGGGCCAACGTCCTGACTTTC
>NA|12|few|TRBJ2-5|TRBV20-1
CSFPGGGETQYF
TGCAGCTTCCCCGGGGGTGGGGAGACCCAGTACTTC
>NA|12|NA|TRBJ1-1|TRBV20-1
CSAQEGVTEAFF
TGCAGTGCTCAGGAGGGCGTCACTGAAGCTTTCTTT
>TRBD1|15|NA|TRBJ1-1|TRBV4-1
CASSQDGQGLTEAFF
TGCGCCAGCAGCCAAGACGGACAGGGTCTCACTGAAGCTTTCTTT
>NA|17|NA|TRBJ1-2|TRBV7-2
CASSLWLRAKANYGYTF
TGTGCCAGCAGCTTATGGCTGCGGGCAAAGGCTAACTATGGCTACACCTTC
>TRBD2|14|few|TRBJ2-5|TRBV30
CAWSSGGVKETQYF
TGTGCCTGGAGTAGCGGGGGGGTAAAAGAGACCCAGTACTTC
>NA|14|NA|TRBJ2-3|TRBV6-5
CASSYQTYSDTQYF
TGTGCCAGCAGTTACCAAACCTACTCAGATACGCAGTATTTT
>NA|12|NA|TRBJ2-7|TRBV20-1
CSALRGSYEQYF
TGCAGTGCCCTCCGGGGGAGCTACGAGCAGTACTTC
>NA|15|NA|TRBJ2-2|TRBV4-1
CASSRSDSYTGELFF
TGCGCCAGCAGCCGATCGGACAGTTACACCGGGGAGCTGTTTTTT
>NA|15|NA|TRBJ2-5|TRBV5-1
CASSRTGTVQETQYF
TGCGCCAGCAGCCGAACAGGGACGGTACAAGAGACCCAGTACTTC
>TRBD2|15|NA|TRBJ2-5|TRBV20-1
CSARDSGSYQETQYF
TGCAGTGCTAGAGATAGCGGGTCTTACCAAGAGACCCAGTACTTC
>NA|16|NA|TRBJ2-3|TRBV6-2/TRBV6-3
CASSYSKQKSTDTQYF
TGTGCCAGCAGTTACTCGAAGCAGAAAAGCACAGATACGCAGTATTTT
>TRBD1|16|NA|TRBJ2-6|TRBV29-1
CSVEQGEVSGANVLTF
TGCAGCGTTGAACAGGGGGAAGTCTCTGGGGCCAACGTCCTGACTTTC
>NA|19|NA|TRBJ2-1|TRBV4-1
CASSHPGLRAGSSYNEQLF
TGCGCCAGCAGCCACCCCGGACTAAGGGCTGGGAGCTCCTACAATGAGCAGCTCTTC
>TRBD2|14|few|TRBJ2-7|TRBV6-2/TRBV6-3
CASRPGLGTYEQYF
TGTGCCAGCAGGCCGGGACTAGGGACCTACGAGCAGTACTTC
>NA|16|NA|TRBJ2-1|TRBV5-1
CASSFLVPTVNNEQFF
TGCGCCAGCAGCTTTTTAGTTCCGACAGTTAACAATGAGCAGTTCTTC
>NA|13|NA|TRBJ1-1|TRBV7-9
CASSNEGNTEAFF
TGTGCCAGCAGCAATGAGGGGAACACTGAAGCTTTCTTT
>NA|16|NA|TRBJ2-1|TRBV15
CATSRDSANSYNEQFF
TGTGCCACCAGCAGAGATTCGGCGAACTCCTACAATGAGCAGTTCTTC
>NA|14|few|TRBJ2-5|TRBV5-1
CASSLWTLRETQYF
TGCGCCAGCAGCTTATGGACCCTCAGAGAGACCCAGTACTTC
>NA|14|NA|TRBJ2-3|TRBV25-1
CASSESDVADTQYF
TGTGCCAGCAGTGAATCGGACGTGGCAGATACGCAGTATTTT
>TRBD1|14|few|TRBJ1-2|TRBV10-3
CAISEIKDRVGYTF
TGTGCCATCAGTGAAATTAAGGACAGGGTTGGCTACACCTTC
>TRBD2|13|NA|TRBJ2-1|TRBV10-3
CAIPAGGPGEQFF
TGTGCCATCCCAGCGGGAGGGCCGGGTGAGCAGTTCTTC
>NA|16|NA|TRBJ1-2|TRBV7-9
CASSPGMGTTRYGYTF
TGTGCCAGCAGCCCAGGGATGGGGACGACTCGCTATGGCTACACCTTC
>NA|13|NA|TRBJ1-2|TRBV6-5
CASSYSTVYGYTF
TGTGCCAGCAGTTACTCGACAGTCTATGGCTACACCTTC
>NA|14|once|TRBJ1-2|TRBV7-2
CASSSTGWDYGYTF
TGTGCCAGCAGCTCCACAGGGTGGGACTATGGCTACACCTTC
>TRBD2|15|NA|TRBJ2-3|TRBV20-1
CSANGGGGSTDTQYF
TGCAGTGCTAACGGCGGGGGGGGTAGCACAGATACGCAGTATTTT
>TRBD2|15|NA|TRBJ2-7|TRBV12-3/TRBV12-4
CASGGGLASSYEQYF
TGTGCCAGCGGGGGGGGACTAGCATCCTCCTACGAGCAGTACTTC
>NA|15|few|TRBJ2-7|TRBV5-1
CASSDSGRGFDEQYF
TGCGCCAGCAGCGATTCGGGCAGGGGATTTGACGAGCAGTACTTC
>NA|13|few|TRBJ2-5|TRBV7-9
CASSSPWLETQYF
TGTGCCAGCAGCTCCCCCTGGCTGGAGACCCAGTACTTC